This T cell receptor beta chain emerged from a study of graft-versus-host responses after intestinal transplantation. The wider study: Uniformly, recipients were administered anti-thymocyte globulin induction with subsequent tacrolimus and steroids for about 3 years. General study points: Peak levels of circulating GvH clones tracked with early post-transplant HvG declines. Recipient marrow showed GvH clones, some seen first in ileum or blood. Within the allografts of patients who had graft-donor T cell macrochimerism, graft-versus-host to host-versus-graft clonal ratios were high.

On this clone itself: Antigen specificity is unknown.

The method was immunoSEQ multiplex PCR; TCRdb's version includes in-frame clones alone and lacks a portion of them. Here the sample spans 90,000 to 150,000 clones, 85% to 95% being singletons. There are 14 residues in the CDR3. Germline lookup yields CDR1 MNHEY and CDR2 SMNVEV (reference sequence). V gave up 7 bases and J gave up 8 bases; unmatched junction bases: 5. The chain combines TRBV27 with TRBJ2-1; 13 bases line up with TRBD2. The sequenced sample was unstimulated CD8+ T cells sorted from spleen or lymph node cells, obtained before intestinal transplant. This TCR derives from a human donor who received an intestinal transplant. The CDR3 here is CASKLAGGPYEQFF. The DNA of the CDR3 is TGTGCCAGCAAACTAGCGGGAGGGCCCTATGAGCAGTTCTTC.